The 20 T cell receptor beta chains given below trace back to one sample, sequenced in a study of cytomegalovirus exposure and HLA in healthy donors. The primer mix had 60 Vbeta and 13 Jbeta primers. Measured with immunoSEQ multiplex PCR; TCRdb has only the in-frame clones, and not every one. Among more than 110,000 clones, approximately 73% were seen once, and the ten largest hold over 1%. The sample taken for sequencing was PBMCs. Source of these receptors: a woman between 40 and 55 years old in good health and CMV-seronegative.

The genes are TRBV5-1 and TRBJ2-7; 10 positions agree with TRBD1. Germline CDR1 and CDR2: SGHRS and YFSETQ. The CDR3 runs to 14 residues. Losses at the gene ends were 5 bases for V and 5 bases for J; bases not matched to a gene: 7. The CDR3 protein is CASSSGTGEDEQYF. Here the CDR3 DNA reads TGCGCCAGCAGTTCCGGGACAGGGGAGGACGAGCAGTACTTC. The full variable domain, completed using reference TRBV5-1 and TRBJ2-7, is KAGVTQTPRYLIKTRGQQVTLSCSPISGHRSVSWYQQTPGQGLQFLFEYFSETQRNKGNFPGRFSGRQFSNSRSEMNVSTLELGDSALYLCASSSGTGEDEQYFGPGTRLTVT.

Here the CDR3 DNA reads TGTGCCAGCAGTGAAGCGCTTCGTGAGGGAACGCAGTATTTT. The encoded protein is CASSEALREGTQYF. The rearrangement uses TRBV2 and TRBJ2-3; perhaps TRBD2 as D (5 bases). V lost 0 bases, J lost 9 bases, and 13 bases lay in between. The length of the CDR3 is 14 residues. Germline assignment: CDR1 SNHLY and CDR2 FYNNEI.

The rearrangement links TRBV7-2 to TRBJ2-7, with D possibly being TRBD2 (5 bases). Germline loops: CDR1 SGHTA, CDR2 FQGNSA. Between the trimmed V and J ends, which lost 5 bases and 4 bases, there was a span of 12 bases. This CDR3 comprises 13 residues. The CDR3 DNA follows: TGTGCCAGCAGCGCTTATCCGGGGTACGAGCAGTACTTC. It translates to CASSAYPGYEQYF.

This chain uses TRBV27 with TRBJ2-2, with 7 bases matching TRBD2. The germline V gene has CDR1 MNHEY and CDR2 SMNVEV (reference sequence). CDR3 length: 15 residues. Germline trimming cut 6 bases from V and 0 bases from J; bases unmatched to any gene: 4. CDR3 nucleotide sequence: TGTGCCAGCAGAGCCGGGACTACGAACACCGGGGAGCTGTTTTTT. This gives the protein CASRAGTTNTGELFF.

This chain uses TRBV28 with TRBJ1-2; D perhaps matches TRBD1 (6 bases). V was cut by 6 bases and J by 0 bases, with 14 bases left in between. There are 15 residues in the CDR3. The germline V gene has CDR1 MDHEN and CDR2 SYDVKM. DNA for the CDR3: TGTGCCAGCAGCCCAGACAGGAGTACTAACTATGGCTACACCTTC. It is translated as CASSPDRSTNYGYTF.

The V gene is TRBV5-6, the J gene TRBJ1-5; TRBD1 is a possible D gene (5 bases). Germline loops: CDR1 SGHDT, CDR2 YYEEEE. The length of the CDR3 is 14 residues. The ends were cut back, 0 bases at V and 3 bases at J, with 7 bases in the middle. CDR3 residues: CASSLGQTNQPQHF. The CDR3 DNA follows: TGTGCCAGCAGCTTGGGACAGACCAATCAGCCCCAGCATTTT.

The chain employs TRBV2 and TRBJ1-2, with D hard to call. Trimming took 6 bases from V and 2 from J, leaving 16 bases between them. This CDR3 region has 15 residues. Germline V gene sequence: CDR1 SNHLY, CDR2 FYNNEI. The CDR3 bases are TGTGCCAGCAGGCCCGGCGGTTCTATCAACTATGGCTACACCTTC. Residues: CASRPGGSINYGYTF.

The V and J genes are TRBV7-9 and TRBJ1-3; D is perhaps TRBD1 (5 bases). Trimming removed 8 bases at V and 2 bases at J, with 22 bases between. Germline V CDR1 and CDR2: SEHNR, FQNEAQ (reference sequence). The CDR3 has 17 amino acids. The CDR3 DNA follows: TGTGCCAGCTCACCCCCTGTGGGGCAGGTCGCTGGAAACACCATATATTTT. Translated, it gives CASSPPVGQVAGNTIYF.

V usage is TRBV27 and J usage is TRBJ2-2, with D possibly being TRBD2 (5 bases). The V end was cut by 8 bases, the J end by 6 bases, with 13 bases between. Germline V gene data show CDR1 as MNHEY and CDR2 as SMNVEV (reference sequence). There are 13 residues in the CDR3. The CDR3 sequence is CASATVGAGELFF. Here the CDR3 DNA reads TGTGCCAGCGCGACGGTCGGGGCCGGGGAGCTGTTTTTT.

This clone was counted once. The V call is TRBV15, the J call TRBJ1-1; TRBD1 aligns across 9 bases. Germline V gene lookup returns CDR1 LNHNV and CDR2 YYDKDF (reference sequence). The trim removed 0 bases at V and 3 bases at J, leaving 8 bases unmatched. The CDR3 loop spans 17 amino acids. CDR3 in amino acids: CATSRDASTGGYTEAFF. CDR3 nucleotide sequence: TGTGCCACCAGCAGAGACGCCTCAACAGGGGGCTACACTGAAGCTTTCTTT. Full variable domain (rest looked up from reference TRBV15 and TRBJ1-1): DAMVIQNPRYQVTQFGKPVTLSCSQTLNHNVMYWYQQKSSQAPKLLFHYYDKDFNNEADTPDNFQSRRPNTSFCFLDIRSPGLGDTAMYLCATSRDASTGGYTEAFFGQGTRLTVV.

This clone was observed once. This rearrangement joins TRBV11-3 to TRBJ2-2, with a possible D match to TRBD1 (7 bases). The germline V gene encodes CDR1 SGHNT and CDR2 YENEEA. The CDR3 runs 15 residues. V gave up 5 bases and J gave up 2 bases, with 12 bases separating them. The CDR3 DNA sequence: TGTGCCAGCAGCCTGCGGGACAGTAACACCGGGGAGCTGTTTTTT. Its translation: CASSLRDSNTGELFF.

CDR3 bases: TGCGCCAGCAGCTTGGGCGGTGGGGACAGGTCAGAGACCCAGTACTTC. Its protein is CASSLGGGDRSETQYF. The gene calls are TRBV5-1 and TRBJ2-5; 8 bases line up with TRBD1. The V segment lost 0 bases and the J segment 4 bases; nucleotides outside the gene matches: 8. The CDR3 runs 16 residues. Germline V gene sequence: CDR1 SGHRS, CDR2 YFSETQ.

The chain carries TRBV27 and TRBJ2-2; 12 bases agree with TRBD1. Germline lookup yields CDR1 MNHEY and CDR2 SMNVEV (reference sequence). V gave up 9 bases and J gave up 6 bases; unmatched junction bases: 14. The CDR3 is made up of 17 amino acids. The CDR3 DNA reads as TGTGCCAGTAATGATGGATGGGGACAGGGGGCTTCCGGGGAGCTGTTTTTT. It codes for CASNDGWGQGASGELFF.

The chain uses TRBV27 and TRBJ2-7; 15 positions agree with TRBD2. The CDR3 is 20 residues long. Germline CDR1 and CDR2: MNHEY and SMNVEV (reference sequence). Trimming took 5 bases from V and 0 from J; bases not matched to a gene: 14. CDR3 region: CASSPTRPGLAGGLSYEQYF. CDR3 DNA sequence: TGTGCCAGCAGTCCTACCCGACCGGGACTAGCGGGGGGACTCTCCTACGAGCAGTACTTC.

As DNA, the CDR3 is TGTGCCAGCAGCCGGGACAGGGAAAGAACTTACTATGGCTACACCTTC. Translated: CASSRDRERTYYGYTF. V gene TRBV2 combines with J gene TRBJ1-2; 9 nucleotides agree with TRBD1. The V gene end was trimmed by 6 bases and the J gene end by 3 bases; junction bases not matched to a gene: 11. There are 16 residues in the CDR3. Looked up from germline, CDR1 is SNHLY and CDR2 is FYNNEI. Using reference TRBV2 and TRBJ1-2 for the parts outside the CDR3, the full variable domain is EPEVTQTPSHQVTQMGQEVILRCVPISNHLYFYWYRQILGQKVEFLVSFYNNEISEKSEIFDDQFSVERPDGSNFTLKIRSTKLEDSAMYFCASSRDRERTYYGYTFGSGTRLTVV.

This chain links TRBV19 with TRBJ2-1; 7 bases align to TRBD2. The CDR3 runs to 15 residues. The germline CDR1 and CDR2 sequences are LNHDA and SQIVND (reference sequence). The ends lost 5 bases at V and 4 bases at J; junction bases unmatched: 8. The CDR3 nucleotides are TGTGCCAGTAGTGTAAAGGGGAGGGGATACAATGAGCAGTTCTTC. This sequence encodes CASSVKGRGYNEQFF.

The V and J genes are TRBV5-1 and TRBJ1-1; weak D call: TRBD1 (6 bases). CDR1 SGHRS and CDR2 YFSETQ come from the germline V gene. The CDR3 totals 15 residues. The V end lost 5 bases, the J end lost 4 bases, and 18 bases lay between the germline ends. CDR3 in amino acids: CASSPGVRGSTEAFF. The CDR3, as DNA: TGCGCCAGCAGTCCTGGAGTTAGGGGGAGCACTGAAGCTTTCTTT.

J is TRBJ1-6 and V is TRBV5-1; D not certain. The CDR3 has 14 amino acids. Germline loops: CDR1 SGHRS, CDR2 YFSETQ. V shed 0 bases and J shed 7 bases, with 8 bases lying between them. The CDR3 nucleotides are TGCGCCAGCAGCTTGGAGCATAACAATTCACCCCTCCACTTT. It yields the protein CASSLEHNNSPLHF.

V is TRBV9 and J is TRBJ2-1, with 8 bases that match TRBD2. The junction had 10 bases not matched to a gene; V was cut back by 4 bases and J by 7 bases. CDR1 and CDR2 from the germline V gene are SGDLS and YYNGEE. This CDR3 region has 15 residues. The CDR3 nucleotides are TGTGCCAGCAGCCCTCTCCCGGGGGGGCTTAATGAGCAGTTCTTC. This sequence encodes CASSPLPGGLNEQFF. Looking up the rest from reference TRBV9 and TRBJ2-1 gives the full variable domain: DSGVTQTPKHLITATGQRVTLRCSPRSGDLSVYWYQQSLDQGLQFLIQYYNGEERAKGNILERFSAQQFPDLHSELNLSSLELGDSALYFCASSPLPGGLNEQFFGPGTRLTVL.

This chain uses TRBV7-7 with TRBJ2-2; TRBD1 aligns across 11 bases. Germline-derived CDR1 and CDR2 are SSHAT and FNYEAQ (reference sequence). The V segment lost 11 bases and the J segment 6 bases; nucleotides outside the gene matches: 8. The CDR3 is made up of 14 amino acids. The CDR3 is CALGGTGGPGELFF. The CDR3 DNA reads TGTGCCTTGGGCGGGACAGGGGGTCCCGGGGAGCTGTTTTTT. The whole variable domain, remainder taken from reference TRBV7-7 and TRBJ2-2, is GAGVSQSPRYKVTKRGQDVTLRCDPISSHATLYWYQQALGQGPEFLTYFNYEAQPDKSGLPSDRFSAERPEGSISTLTIQRTEQRDSAMYRCALGGTGGPGELFFGEGSRLTVL.